What follows are 27 T cell receptor beta chains derived from one specimen sequenced in a study of blood T cell repertoires in COVID-19. Profiled with immunoSEQ multiplex PCR; TCRdb holds only in-frame clones, not every one. The sample consists of under 250,000 clones, more than 70% of them appearing once. The sample was peripheral blood. The origin of the receptors is an elderly woman with acute or convalescent COVID-19.

This chain connects TRBV6-1 to TRBJ1-5; the match to TRBD1 covers 8 bases. V trimming: 2 bases; J trimming: 7 bases; junction bases outside the gene matches: 10. This CDR3 contains 16 residues. CDR1 and CDR2 (germline): MNHNS, SASEGT. CDR3 nucleotide sequence: TGTGCCAGCAGTGAAACGGCAGGGGGCGCGGGACAGCCCCAGCATTTT. This sequence encodes CASSETAGGAGQPQHF.

This sequence joins TRBV12-5 and TRBJ1-3, with unresolved D. V shed 1 base and J shed 4 bases, with 14 bases lying between them. Germline V lookup: CDR1 LGHNT, CDR2 FRNRAP. The CDR3 has 16 residues. CDR3 in DNA: TGTGCTAGTGGTTTGGGTCAGAGTCGGGTCGGAAACACCATATATTTT. Its translation: CASGLGQSRVGNTIYF.

The chain is built from TRBV12-3 or TRBV12-4 and TRBJ1-2; 9 nucleotides line up with TRBD1. V shed 7 bases and J 7 bases; nucleotides not matched to a gene: 4. This CDR3 has 12 residues. The CDR3 nucleotides read TGTGCCAGCACTTGGACAGGGGTTGGCTACACCTTC. This translates into CASTWTGVGYTF.

V gene TRBV5-4 combines with J gene TRBJ2-3; TRBD1 is a possible D gene (6 bases). Trimming removed 0 bases at V and 0 bases at J, with 11 bases between. Germline V gene lookup returns CDR1 SGHNT and CDR2 YYREEE (reference sequence). The CDR3 length is 16 residues. This CDR3 reads CASSLEAGTSTDTQYF. CDR3 bases: TGTGCCAGCAGCTTGGAGGCAGGGACAAGCACAGATACGCAGTATTTT.

This clone was picked up a small number of times. V and J are TRBV5-1 and TRBJ1-4, with a possible D match to TRBD1 (6 bases). Trimming cost V 5 bases and J 5 bases, with 16 bases left between them. The CDR3 has 15 residues. Germline CDR1 SGHRS, CDR2 YFSETQ. CDR3 protein: CASSQQGQPNEKLFF. In DNA form, the CDR3 reads TGCGCCAGCAGTCAACAGGGCCAGCCAAATGAAAAACTGTTTTTT.

This clone was counted at least ten times. V usage is TRBV2 and J usage is TRBJ1-6; perhaps TRBD1 as D (5 bases). The CDR3 spans 16 residues. The germline gives CDR1 SNHLY, CDR2 FYNNEI. Trimming stripped 7 bases from V and 0 bases from J, with 13 bases between. CDR3 nucleotides: TGTGCCAGCAAAATGGTGGGACTCTCCTATAATTCACCCCTCCACTTT. Its translation is CASKMVGLSYNSPLHF.

In DNA form, the CDR3 reads TGCGCCAGCAGCTCACGGGGACAGGGGGTCCACAACTATGGCTACACCTTC. It codes for CASSSRGQGVHNYGYTF. The chain links TRBV5-1 to TRBJ1-2; 11 bases match TRBD1. Germline lookup yields CDR1 SGHRS and CDR2 YFSETQ. The CDR3 extends over 17 amino acids. The V segment lost 3 bases and the J segment 2 bases; nucleotides outside the gene matches: 9.

The chain employs TRBV3-1 (or the pseudogene TRBV3-2) and TRBJ2-5; D might be TRBD2 (5 bases). This CDR3 comprises 13 residues. Germline values: CDR1 LGHDT, CDR2 YNNKEL (reference sequence). The V end lost 4 bases, the J end lost 2 bases, and 8 bases lay between the germline ends. The chain's CDR3 is CASSPEVQETQYF. CDR3 coding DNA: TGTGCCAGCAGCCCGGAGGTACAAGAGACCCAGTACTTC.

The J gene is TRBJ1-1, the V gene TRBV12-3 or TRBV12-4; possible D gene TRBD1, 6 bases. V shed 3 bases and J shed 6 bases, with 11 bases lying between them. The CDR3 runs 13 residues. The CDR3 coding sequence is TGTGCCAGCAGTTTGTCAGGGGTGGCTGAAGCTTTCTTT. As protein: CASSLSGVAEAFF.

The rearrangement uses TRBV30 and TRBJ1-3, with D possibly matching TRBD1 (6 bases). The V end was cut by 2 bases, the J end by 7 bases, with 18 bases between. The CDR3 spans 15 residues. Germline CDR1 is GTSNPN and CDR2 is SVGIG (reference sequence). CDR3 protein: CAWSMATGTRNTIYF. DNA of the CDR3: TGTGCCTGGAGTATGGCTACAGGGACGCGCAACACCATATATTTT.

This clone occurred once. This rearrangement joins TRBV9 to TRBJ1-6; 8 nucleotides match TRBD1. Trimming at V came to 3 bases and at J to 9 bases, leaving 11 bases not matched to a gene. This CDR3 comprises 16 residues. Germline V gene sequence: CDR1 SGDLS, CDR2 YYNGEE. The chain's CDR3 is CASSAGTGGTVSPLHF. The CDR3 DNA reads TGTGCCAGCAGCGCCGGGACAGGCGGTACGGTTTCACCCCTCCACTTT.

The chain employs TRBV19 and TRBJ1-5; a weak D match, TRBD1 (6 bases). CDR1 is LNHDA and CDR2 is SQIVND in the germline V gene (reference sequence). The CDR3 is 15 amino acids. The V end was cut by 6 bases, the J end by 4 bases, with 16 bases between. CDR3 amino acids: CASRPEGEGNQPQHF. The CDR3 DNA is TGTGCCAGTAGACCCGAGGGGGAGGGGAATCAGCCCCAGCATTTT.

The CDR3 DNA is TGTGCCAGCAGTTCATTTAGCGGGGTTCTCCTCGGGGTAGATACGCAGTATTTT. Its translation: CASSSFSGVLLGVDTQYF. The chain has TRBV28 and TRBJ2-3; 8 nucleotides line up with TRBD2. The CDR3 consists of 18 residues. Germline V gene data show CDR1 as MDHEN and CDR2 as SYDVKM. Unmatched junction bases numbered 17, after V lost 4 bases and J lost 5 bases.

The chain employs TRBV7-2 and TRBJ2-7, with 8 bases that match TRBD1. The CDR3 has 13 residues. Germline V gene data show CDR1 as SGHTA and CDR2 as FQGNSA. After removal of 2 bases from V and 7 bases from J, the junction contained 4 bases not matched to a gene. CDR3 sequence (DNA): TGTGCCAGCAGCTTACGGGACAGGCCTGAGCAGTACTTC. The encoded protein is CASSLRDRPEQYF.

V gene TRBV3-1 (or the pseudogene TRBV3-2) combines with J gene TRBJ1-2, with D unclear. CDR1 is LGHDT and CDR2 is YNNKEL in the germline V gene (reference sequence). The CDR3 spans 16 residues. The V end was cut by 0 bases, the J end by 4 bases, with 15 bases between. CDR3 amino acids: CASSQDLVPYGYGYTF. CDR3 in DNA: TGTGCCAGCAGCCAAGATCTTGTCCCATACGGCTATGGCTACACCTTC.

This clone was recorded a few times. The chain carries TRBV9 and TRBJ1-1, with D possibly being TRBD1 (5 bases). In germline, CDR1 is SGDLS, CDR2 YYNGEE. V lost 4 bases and J 2 bases, leaving 12 bases between the germline ends. The length of the CDR3 is 14 residues. CDR3 DNA: TGTGCCAGCAGCCTTGGACGGACAAACACTGAAGCTTTCTTT. Translating it yields CASSLGRTNTEAFF.

The chain employs TRBV20-1 and TRBJ1-3; 8 nucleotides align to TRBD1. Trimming at V came to 3 bases and at J to 0 bases, leaving 7 bases not matched to a gene. CDR1 is DFQATT and CDR2 is SNEGSKA in the germline V gene (reference sequence). CDR3 length equals 16 residues. CDR3 sequence (DNA): TGCAGTGCTAGTCAGGGGGCAGGACTCTCTGGAAACACCATATATTTT. Translating it yields CSASQGAGLSGNTIYF.

The genes are TRBV20-1 and TRBJ2-1; no firm D call. The ends were cut back, 3 bases at V and 12 bases at J, with 9 bases in the middle. The CDR3 has 10 amino acids. CDR1 and CDR2 from the germline V gene are DFQATT and SNEGSKA (reference sequence). CDR3 protein: CSASTGPQFF. The DNA for the CDR3 is TGCAGTGCTAGTACGGGTCCGCAGTTCTTC.

The chain uses TRBV18 and TRBJ2-7; D is ambiguous. The CDR3 is 13 amino acids. Germline V lookup: CDR1 KGHSH, CDR2 LQKENI. V was shortened by 6 bases and J by 3 bases, with 12 bases between the two germline ends. For the CDR3, the DNA is TGTGCCAGCTCCCCCACCCTATACTACGAGCAGTACTTC. Amino acids: CASSPTLYYEQYF.

This chain connects TRBV7-2 to TRBJ2-3; D possibly corresponds to TRBD1 (5 bases). The CDR3 spans 16 residues. Trimming stripped 5 bases from V and 0 bases from J, with 15 bases between. The V gene's germline CDR1 is SGHTA and CDR2 FQGNSA. For the CDR3, the DNA is TGTGCCAGCAGCCTTACCTCGGACACAAGCACAGATACGCAGTATTTT. Amino acids: CASSLTSDTSTDTQYF.

The chain combines TRBV10-3 with TRBJ2-6; TRBD1 agrees at 7 bases. This CDR3 region has 18 residues. The V segment lost 5 bases and the J segment 1 base; nucleotides outside the gene matches: 11. Germline CDR1 and CDR2: ENHRY and SYGVKD. The CDR3 loop is CAISFSDRDYSGANVLTF. For the CDR3, the DNA is TGTGCCATCAGTTTTAGCGACAGGGATTATTCTGGGGCCAACGTCCTGACTTTC.

The chain couples TRBV19 to TRBJ1-1, with TRBD1 as a possible D gene (5 bases). Trimming removed 6 bases at V and 5 bases at J, with 13 bases between. Germline V CDR1 and CDR2: LNHDA, SQIVND (reference sequence). This CDR3 region has 13 residues. CDR3 in amino acids: CASRSDSVTEAFF. CDR3 in DNA: TGTGCCAGTAGATCTGACAGCGTAACTGAAGCTTTCTTT.

V gene TRBV28 combines with J gene TRBJ1-5, with D possibly TRBD1 on 6 matching bases. The CDR3 is 16 amino acids. Trimming left V 4 bases short and J 7 bases short, with 20 bases between. Germline V gene sequence: CDR1 MDHEN, CDR2 SYDVKM. In DNA form, the CDR3 reads TGTGCCAGCAGTTCCAGAAACAGGGCTGGTGGGCAGCCCCAGCATTTT. This translates into CASSSRNRAGGQPQHF.

This chain uses TRBV19 with TRBJ2-1; 9 bases map to TRBD2. Trimming at V came to 4 bases and at J to 6 bases, leaving 13 bases not matched to a gene. Germline CDR1 and CDR2: LNHDA and SQIVND (reference sequence). CDR3 size: 17 residues. The CDR3 region has the DNA TGTGCCAGTAGTACCTCCCCCTTTAGCGGGGGTGTCAATGAGCAGTTCTTC. Protein: CASSTSPFSGGVNEQFF.

The chain links TRBV6-1 to TRBJ1-2, with D maybe TRBD1 (6 bases). The CDR3 covers 15 residues. V lost 4 bases and J lost 4, with 16 bases in between. Germline V gives CDR1 MNHNS, CDR2 SASEGT. CDR3 region: CASSVDRPSLYGYTF. The CDR3 DNA is TGTGCCAGCAGTGTCGACAGGCCGAGCCTCTATGGCTACACCTTC.

The chain has TRBV7-9 and TRBJ1-3, with D maybe TRBD1 (6 bases). Germline CDR1 SEHNR, CDR2 FQNEAQ (reference sequence). The ends were cut back, 5 bases at V and 0 bases at J, with 11 bases in the middle. This CDR3 comprises 15 residues. The CDR3 here is CASSLGQFSGNTIYF. In DNA, the CDR3 is TGTGCCAGCAGCCTCGGACAGTTCTCTGGAAACACCATATATTTT.

This clone was found once. The CDR3 is CASKPFLIGNEQFF. The CDR3 DNA reads TGTGCCAGCAAACCCTTTCTTATCGGCAATGAGCAGTTCTTC. The chain employs TRBV7-9 and TRBJ2-1; D is uncertain. CDR3 size: 14 residues. V shed 7 bases and J shed 6 bases, with 16 bases lying between them. Germline values: CDR1 SEHNR, CDR2 FQNEAQ (reference sequence).